The T cell receptor (beta chain) described here comes from a study of T cell repertoires in cytomegalovirus infection. Study background: Indicated by public TCR beta signatures were CMV infection and matching HLA type.

MiXCR was run by TCRdb on the reads, yielding one entry per CDR3 protein. Of roughly 200,000 distinct CDR3 sequences in the sample, roughly a sixth were seen once. With regard to this clonotype: The antigen is unknown.

V lost 4 bases and J lost 6; bases outside the gene matches: 3. The CDR3 runs 12 residues. Per germline, CDR1 GTSNPN and CDR2 SVGIG (reference sequence). Study conclusions and caveats: The cumulative frequency of public TCR beta families distinguished individuals who carried CMV together with the relevant HLA. Clonotype analysis showed dominance of the ex vivo response by HLA-C-restricted CMV-specific TCR beta clonotypes.

Sequencing was carried out using CD8+ T cells from PBMCs. The rearrangement uses TRBV30 and TRBJ2-1, with TRBD1 matching 7 bases. The receptor was isolated from a human donor in good health (CMV status not recorded). Some clones in this sample may be carry-over from other donors' samples. The CDR3 DNA is TGTGCCTGGAACCGGGACAGCAATGAGCAGTTCTTC. This sequence encodes CAWNRDSNEQFF.